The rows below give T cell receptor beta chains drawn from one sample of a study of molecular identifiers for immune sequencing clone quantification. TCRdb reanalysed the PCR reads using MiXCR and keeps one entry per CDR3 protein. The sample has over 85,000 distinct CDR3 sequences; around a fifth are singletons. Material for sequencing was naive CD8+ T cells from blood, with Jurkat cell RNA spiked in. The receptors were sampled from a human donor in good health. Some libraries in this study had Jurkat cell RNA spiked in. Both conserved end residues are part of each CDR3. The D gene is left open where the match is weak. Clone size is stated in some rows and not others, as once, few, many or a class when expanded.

CDR3aa: CSVEQGEAQHF; CDR3nt: TGCAGCGTTGAACAGGGGGAAGCCCAGCATTTT; d_gene: TRBD1; j_gene: TRBJ1-5; v_gene: TRBV29-1; abundance: many
CDR3aa: CAGSLVGGRPQETQYF; CDR3nt: TGTGCCGGCAGCTTAGTGGGCGGGAGGCCCCAGGAGACCCAGTACTTC; d_gene: TRBD2; j_gene: TRBJ2-5; v_gene: TRBV7-9; abundance: .
CDR3aa: CASSGWYTGAFF; CDR3nt: TGTGCCAGCAGTGGATGGTACACTGGAGCTTTCTTT; d_gene: .; j_gene: TRBJ1-1; v_gene: TRBV28; abundance: .
CDR3aa: CSARGLLESYEQYF; CDR3nt: TGCAGTGCTAGAGGGCTGTTAGAATCCTACGAGCAGTACTTC; d_gene: .; j_gene: TRBJ2-7; v_gene: TRBV20-1; abundance: few
CDR3aa: CASSLDSAIAEAFF; CDR3nt: TGTGCCAGCAGCTTAGATTCCGCCATTGCTGAAGCTTTCTTT; d_gene: .; j_gene: TRBJ1-1; v_gene: TRBV7-9; abundance: many
CDR3aa: CASSFASYNEQFF; CDR3nt: TGTGCCAGCAGTTTTGCCTCCTACAATGAGCAGTTCTTC; d_gene: .; j_gene: TRBJ2-1; v_gene: TRBV27; abundance: .
CDR3aa: CASSYSGPGAEQFF; CDR3nt: TGTGCCAGCAGTTACTCCGGCCCCGGGGCTGAGCAGTTCTTC; d_gene: .; j_gene: TRBJ2-1; v_gene: TRBV6-5; abundance: many
CDR3aa: CASRPTGFNTEAFF; CDR3nt: TGTGCCAGCAGACCGACAGGGTTTAACACTGAAGCTTTCTTT; d_gene: TRBD1; j_gene: TRBJ1-1; v_gene: TRBV6-5; abundance: many
CDR3aa: CASSVGNRGVRYEQYF; CDR3nt: TGTGCCAGCTCAGTAGGAAACAGGGGTGTGCGATACGAGCAGTACTTC; d_gene: TRBD1; j_gene: TRBJ2-7; v_gene: TRBV18; abundance: .
CDR3aa: CASSRPPGGEQFF; CDR3nt: TGTGCCAGCAGCCGCCCCCCGGGGGGTGAGCAGTTCTTC; d_gene: TRBD2; j_gene: TRBJ2-1; v_gene: TRBV7-2; abundance: many
CDR3aa: CATSDGFGRGTGELFF; CDR3nt: TGTGCCACCAGTGATGGTTTTGGCCGGGGAACCGGGGAGCTGTTTTTT; d_gene: .; j_gene: TRBJ2-2; v_gene: TRBV24-1; abundance: .
CDR3aa: CASSGGYVTSYNEQFF; CDR3nt: TGTGCCAGCAGTGGGGGGTATGTTACCTCCTACAATGAGCAGTTCTTC; d_gene: .; j_gene: TRBJ2-1; v_gene: TRBV7-3; abundance: .
CDR3aa: CASSHQTGTYGYTF; CDR3nt: TGTGCCAGTAGTCACCAGACAGGCACTTATGGCTACACCTTC; d_gene: .; j_gene: TRBJ1-2; v_gene: TRBV19; abundance: few
CDR3aa: CASSLTTRVGTDTRYF; CDR3nt: TGTGCCAGCAGTCTTACCACCAGAGTGGGCACAGATACGCGGTATTTT; d_gene: .; j_gene: TRBJ2-3; v_gene: TRBV28; abundance: .
CDR3aa: CASSQDGQGYNEQLF; CDR3nt: TGCGCCAGCAGCCAAGATGGGCAGGGTTACAATGAGCAGCTCTTC; d_gene: .; j_gene: TRBJ2-1; v_gene: TRBV4-3; abundance: few
CDR3aa: CASSPSTPPSAYEQYF; CDR3nt: TGTGCCAGCAGTCCATCCACACCGCCCTCGGCCTACGAGCAGTACTTC; d_gene: .; j_gene: TRBJ2-7; v_gene: TRBV12-3/TRBV12-4; abundance: many
CDR3aa: CAIRAVESYEQYF; CDR3nt: TGTGCCATCCGAGCTGTAGAGTCCTACGAGCAGTACTTC; d_gene: .; j_gene: TRBJ2-7; v_gene: TRBV10-3; abundance: many
CDR3aa: CASSRGFMQQPGYTF; CDR3nt: TGTGCCAGCAGCCGGGGTTTTATGCAGCAGCCTGGCTACACCTTC; d_gene: .; j_gene: TRBJ1-2; v_gene: TRBV5-6; abundance: many
CDR3aa: CTSSLSIGDTWDTQYF; CDR3nt: TGTACCAGCAGTTTATCGATCGGAGACACTTGGGATACGCAGTATTTT; d_gene: .; j_gene: TRBJ2-3; v_gene: TRBV27; abundance: .
CDR3aa: CASSQETSSGNAIYF; CDR3nt: TGTGCCAGCAGCCAGGAGACAAGTTCTGGAAACGCCATATATTTT; d_gene: .; j_gene: TRBJ1-3; v_gene: TRBV3-1; abundance: few
CDR3aa: CASSAASQPNEQFF; CDR3nt: TGTGCCAGCAGCGCGGCCAGCCAACCCAATGAGCAGTTCTTC; d_gene: .; j_gene: TRBJ2-1; v_gene: TRBV27; abundance: few
CDR3aa: CASSLGAREGLYEQYF; CDR3nt: TGTGCCAGCAGCTTAGGCGCCCGGGAGGGCCTCTACGAGCAGTACTTC; d_gene: TRBD2; j_gene: TRBJ2-7; v_gene: TRBV7-2; abundance: .
CDR3aa: CASSVADNEQFF; CDR3nt: TGTGCCAGCAGCGTCGCCGACAATGAGCAGTTCTTC; d_gene: .; j_gene: TRBJ2-1; v_gene: TRBV9; abundance: many
CDR3aa: CSARDVAGGRLDTQYF; CDR3nt: TGCAGTGCTAGAGATGTAGCGGGGGGGCGGTTAGATACGCAGTATTTT; d_gene: TRBD2; j_gene: TRBJ2-3; v_gene: TRBV20-1; abundance: .
CDR3aa: CASSQAAEANTGELFF; CDR3nt: TGCGCCAGCAGCCAAGCGGCGGAAGCGAACACCGGGGAGCTGTTTTTT; d_gene: .; j_gene: TRBJ2-2; v_gene: TRBV4-3; abundance: many
CDR3aa: CASSIDTNTGELFF; CDR3nt: TGTGCCAGTAGTATTGATACAAACACCGGGGAGCTGTTTTTT; d_gene: .; j_gene: TRBJ2-2; v_gene: TRBV19; abundance: .
CDR3aa: CASSRLVTDTQYF; CDR3nt: TGTGCCAGTAGTAGGCTAGTGACGGATACGCAGTATTTT; d_gene: .; j_gene: TRBJ2-3; v_gene: TRBV19; abundance: few
CDR3aa: CASSPPGWNSPLHF; CDR3nt: TGTGCCAGCAGCCCCCCGGGATGGAATTCACCCCTCCACTTT; d_gene: .; j_gene: TRBJ1-6; v_gene: TRBV14; abundance: many
CDR3aa: CASSQATGPYETQYF; CDR3nt: TGTGCCAGCAGCCAAGCAACCGGGCCCTACGAGACCCAGTACTTC; d_gene: .; j_gene: TRBJ2-5; v_gene: TRBV4-2; abundance: many
CDR3aa: CASSLVADTQYF; CDR3nt: TGTGCCAGCAGCTTAGTGGCAGATACGCAGTATTTT; d_gene: .; j_gene: TRBJ2-3; v_gene: TRBV11-2; abundance: many
CDR3aa: CSARKLDAVLNEQYF; CDR3nt: TGCAGTGCTCGGAAATTGGACGCTGTTTTGAACGAGCAGTACTTC; d_gene: .; j_gene: TRBJ2-7; v_gene: TRBV20-1; abundance: .
CDR3aa: CASSLALQGASTEAFF; CDR3nt: TGCGCCAGCAGCTTGGCATTACAGGGGGCTAGCACTGAAGCTTTCTTT; d_gene: TRBD1; j_gene: TRBJ1-1; v_gene: TRBV5-1; abundance: many
CDR3aa: CATSDHPTDANTGELFF; CDR3nt: TGTGCCACCAGTGACCACCCGACAGACGCGAACACCGGGGAGCTGTTTTTT; d_gene: .; j_gene: TRBJ2-2; v_gene: TRBV24-1; abundance: many
CDR3aa: CAISESGILSDKNYEQYF; CDR3nt: TGTGCCATCAGTGAGTCAGGAATTTTGTCCGACAAAAACTACGAGCAGTACTTC; d_gene: .; j_gene: TRBJ2-7; v_gene: TRBV10-3; abundance: many
CDR3aa: CASSLGTDYEQYF; CDR3nt: TGTGCCAGCAGTTTAGGGACCGACTACGAGCAGTACTTC; d_gene: .; j_gene: TRBJ2-7; v_gene: TRBV28; abundance: few
CDR3aa: CASSLAQGYLLRNGYTF; CDR3nt: TGTGCCAGCAGCTTAGCCCAGGGTTACCTCCTACGCAATGGCTACACCTTC; d_gene: .; j_gene: TRBJ1-2; v_gene: TRBV7-9; abundance: .
CDR3aa: CASSRGTGQVDEQYF; CDR3nt: TGTGCCAGCTCCCGTGGGACAGGGCAGGTCGACGAGCAGTACTTC; d_gene: TRBD1; j_gene: TRBJ2-7; v_gene: TRBV5-4; abundance: few
CDR3aa: CASSFRGNTEAFF; CDR3nt: TGTGCCAGCAGTTTTAGGGGGAACACTGAAGCTTTCTTT; d_gene: .; j_gene: TRBJ1-1; v_gene: TRBV12-3/TRBV12-4; abundance: many
CDR3aa: CASTLGTGGYGYTF; CDR3nt: TGTGCCAGCACTCTGGGGACAGGGGGCTATGGCTACACCTTC; d_gene: TRBD1; j_gene: TRBJ1-2; v_gene: TRBV12-3/TRBV12-4; abundance: many
CDR3aa: CSARGHLSYEQYF; CDR3nt: TGCAGTGCTAGAGGACATCTCTCCTACGAGCAGTACTTC; d_gene: .; j_gene: TRBJ2-7; v_gene: TRBV20-1; abundance: many
CDR3aa: CASSYGTSVKVTQYF; CDR3nt: TGTGCCAGCAGCTACGGGACTAGCGTCAAGGTGACCCAGTACTTC; d_gene: TRBD2; j_gene: TRBJ2-5; v_gene: TRBV7-9; abundance: many
CDR3aa: CASSPSGSYNSPLHF; CDR3nt: TGTGCCAGCAGCCCCTCCGGCTCCTATAATTCACCCCTCCACTTT; d_gene: .; j_gene: TRBJ1-6; v_gene: TRBV7-9; abundance: many
CDR3aa: CASRSGTGPNWAKNIQYF; CDR3nt: TGTGCCAGCAGATCCGGGACAGGGCCCAACTGGGCCAAAAACATTCAGTACTTC; d_gene: TRBD1; j_gene: TRBJ2-4; v_gene: TRBV6-2/TRBV6-3; abundance: many
CDR3aa: CASSQDRGVTEAFF; CDR3nt: TGTGCCAGCAGCCAGGACAGGGGGGTCACTGAAGCTTTCTTT; d_gene: TRBD1; j_gene: TRBJ1-1; v_gene: TRBV6-2/TRBV6-3; abundance: few
CDR3aa: CASRSGDLNNEQFF; CDR3nt: TGTGCCAGCAGGTCTGGGGACCTAAATAATGAGCAGTTCTTC; d_gene: .; j_gene: TRBJ2-1; v_gene: TRBV7-9; abundance: .
CDR3aa: CASSPLEAGGYEQYF; CDR3nt: TGTGCCAGCAGTCCCCTGGAGGCGGGGGGATACGAGCAGTACTTC; d_gene: TRBD2; j_gene: TRBJ2-7; v_gene: TRBV6-2/TRBV6-3; abundance: .
CDR3aa: CASSQGPGPRLGETQYF; CDR3nt: TGTGCCAGCAGCCAAGGACCGGGACCGCGCCTGGGGGAGACCCAGTACTTC; d_gene: .; j_gene: TRBJ2-5; v_gene: TRBV3-1; abundance: many
CDR3aa: CASSLEPGGSKNIQYF; CDR3nt: TGTGCCAGCAGCTTAGAGCCGGGAGGATCCAAAAACATTCAGTACTTC; d_gene: TRBD2; j_gene: TRBJ2-4; v_gene: TRBV7-2; abundance: many
CDR3aa: CASSQRDRQETQYF; CDR3nt: TGCGCCAGCAGCCAAAGGGACCGCCAAGAGACCCAGTACTTC; d_gene: .; j_gene: TRBJ2-5; v_gene: TRBV4-3; abundance: many
CDR3aa: CASSYGAGITGELFF; CDR3nt: TGTGCCAGCAGCTATGGGGCGGGGATCACCGGGGAGCTGTTTTTT; d_gene: .; j_gene: TRBJ2-2; v_gene: TRBV7-9; abundance: many
CDR3aa: CASSQGAGRVNEQFF; CDR3nt: TGCGCCAGCAGCCAAGGGGCAGGGAGGGTCAATGAGCAGTTCTTC; d_gene: TRBD2; j_gene: TRBJ2-1; v_gene: TRBV4-3; abundance: many
CDR3aa: CASSQPGTGNYEQYF; CDR3nt: TGCGCCAGCAGCCAACCAGGGACAGGGAACTACGAGCAGTACTTC; d_gene: TRBD1; j_gene: TRBJ2-7; v_gene: TRBV4-1; abundance: many
CDR3aa: CASSSDRGNSGNTIYF; CDR3nt: TGCGCCAGCAGCTCAGACAGGGGGAACTCTGGAAACACCATATATTTT; d_gene: TRBD1; j_gene: TRBJ1-3; v_gene: TRBV5-1; abundance: many
CDR3aa: CASRLAGQGNYEQYF; CDR3nt: TGTGCAAGTCGCTTAGCGGGACAGGGAAACTACGAGCAGTACTTC; d_gene: .; j_gene: TRBJ2-7; v_gene: TRBV12-2; abundance: few
CDR3aa: CASSEGFTGVDAQYF; CDR3nt: TGCGCCAGCAGTGAGGGCTTTACAGGGGTAGATGCGCAGTATTTT; d_gene: TRBD1; j_gene: TRBJ2-3; v_gene: TRBV10-1; abundance: .
CDR3aa: CASSWGGQGAAEAFF; CDR3nt: TGTGCCAGCAGCTGGGGGGGACAGGGAGCGGCTGAAGCTTTCTTT; d_gene: TRBD1; j_gene: TRBJ1-1; v_gene: TRBV5-6; abundance: many
CDR3aa: CASSQAGIDQYF; CDR3nt: TGCGCCAGCAGCCAAGCGGGGATCGATCAGTACTTC; d_gene: .; j_gene: TRBJ2-4; v_gene: TRBV4-1; abundance: many
CDR3aa: CASSEALETPGGEQFF; CDR3nt: TGTGCCAGCAGTGAAGCGTTAGAGACACCAGGGGGTGAGCAGTTCTTC; d_gene: TRBD1; j_gene: TRBJ2-1; v_gene: TRBV2; abundance: .
CDR3aa: CASSEVAGASTDTQYF; CDR3nt: TGTGCCAGCAGTGAAGTAGCGGGGGCTAGCACAGATACGCAGTATTTT; d_gene: TRBD2; j_gene: TRBJ2-3; v_gene: TRBV2; abundance: many